This TCR beta chain was found in a study of cytomegalovirus exposure and HLA in healthy donors. This CDR3 has 16 amino acids. Broader study findings: The listing of 150 to 200 TCR beta chains classed them as cytomegalovirus-associated. The dataset shows that most TCR sequences were rare, while some public TCRs occurred in many donors.

Sequencing was performed with immunoSEQ multiplex PCR; in TCRdb, only in-frame clones are kept and a portion is missing. The sample lists about 220,000 clones; around 90% were seen once. While the first cohort had 600 to 850 subjects, the donors belonged to the separate validation cohort of over a hundred subjects. With respect to this clone: Its antigen is still unknown.

This clonotype was obtained from a young woman in good health and CMV-seronegative. The chain combines TRBV1 with TRBJ2-1; the table calls TRBD2, which could not be checked here. TRBV1 counts as a pseudogene. Sequenced sample: PBMCs. CDR3 in DNA: TGCACCAGCAGCGCTGGTGGACTAGCGGCACCCAATGAGCAGTTCTTC. This gives the protein CTSSAGGLAAPNEQFF.